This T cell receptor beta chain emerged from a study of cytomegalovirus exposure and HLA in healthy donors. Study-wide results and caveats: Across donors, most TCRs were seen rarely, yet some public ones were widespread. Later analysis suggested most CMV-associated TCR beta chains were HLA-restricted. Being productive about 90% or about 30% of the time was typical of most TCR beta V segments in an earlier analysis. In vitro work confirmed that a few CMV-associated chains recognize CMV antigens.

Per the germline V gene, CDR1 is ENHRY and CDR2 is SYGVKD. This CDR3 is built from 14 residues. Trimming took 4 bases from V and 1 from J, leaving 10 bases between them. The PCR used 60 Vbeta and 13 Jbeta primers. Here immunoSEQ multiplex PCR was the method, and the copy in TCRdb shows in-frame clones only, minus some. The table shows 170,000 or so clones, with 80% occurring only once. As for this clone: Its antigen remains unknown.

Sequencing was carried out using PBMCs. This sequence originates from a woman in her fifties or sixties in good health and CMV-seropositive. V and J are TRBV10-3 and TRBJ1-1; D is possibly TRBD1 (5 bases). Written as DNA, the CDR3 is TGTGCCATCAGTGCGGGGGGGACGAACACTGAAGCTTTCTTT. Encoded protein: CAISAGGTNTEAFF.